Below, one T cell receptor beta chain is given with its context. The V and J ends lost 4 bases and 5 bases, in that order; junction bases with no gene match: 8. The CDR3 has 16 residues. Germline-derived CDR1 and CDR2 are SEHNR and FQNEAQ (reference sequence). The data derive from a study of blood T cell repertoires in COVID-19. Study summary: Samples of COVID-19 (acute and convalescent) were obtained from the United States, Italy and Spain. T cells, B-cell-depleted T cells, or PBMCs provided the cDNA or gDNA that served as material.

In the original analysis: Reference gene primer amplification gave nucleated cell count estimates. The assay was immunoSEQ multiplex PCR, and TCRdb's table has in-frame clones only and misses some. V and J calls and clone size are copied from that table; D and trimming were computed from the DNA. Of a few hundred thousand clones listed, roughly nine tenths were seen once; the top ten hold over 7.5%. The sequence was obtained from a man aged 35 to 55 who had recovered from COVID-19. Sequencing was performed on peripheral blood. This sequence joins TRBV7-9 and TRBJ2-5; TRBD2 matches 12 bases. The CDR3 sequence is CASSSRRGLAGETQYF. CDR3 bases: TGTGCCAGCAGCTCCCGGAGGGGACTAGCGGGCGAGACCCAGTACTTC.